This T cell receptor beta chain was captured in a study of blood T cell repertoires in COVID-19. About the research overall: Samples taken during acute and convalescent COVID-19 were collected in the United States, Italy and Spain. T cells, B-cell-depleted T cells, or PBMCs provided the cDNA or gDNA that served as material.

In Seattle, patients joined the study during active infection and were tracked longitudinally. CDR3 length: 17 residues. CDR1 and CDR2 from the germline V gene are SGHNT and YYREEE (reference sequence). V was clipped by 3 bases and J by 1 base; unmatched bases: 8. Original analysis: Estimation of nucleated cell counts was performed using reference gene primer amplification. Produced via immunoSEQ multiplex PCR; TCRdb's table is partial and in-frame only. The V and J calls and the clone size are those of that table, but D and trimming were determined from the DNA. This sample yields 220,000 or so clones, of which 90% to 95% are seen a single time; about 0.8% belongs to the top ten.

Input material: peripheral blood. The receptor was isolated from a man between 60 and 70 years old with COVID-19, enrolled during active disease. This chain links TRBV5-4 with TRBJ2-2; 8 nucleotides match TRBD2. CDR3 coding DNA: TGTGCCAGCAGCTCGGACATAGCGGGAATGAACACCGGGGAGCTGTTTTTT. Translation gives CASSSDIAGMNTGELFF.